This TCR beta chain is from a study of identical twins. TCRdb used MiXCR to reprocess the 5' RACE reads, holding one entry per CDR3 protein. The sample records more than 1.5 million distinct CDR3 sequences, about 32% being singletons. This clonotype was detected a few times. The antigen is undetermined. Study results and limitations: Zero-insertion analyses could be partly confounded by invariant MAIT and iNKT cells.

All donors were healthy Caucasians. CDR1 MDHEN and CDR2 SYDVKM come from the germline V gene. CDR3 length: 13 amino acids. Trimming left V 2 bases short and J 8 bases short, with 12 bases between. The TCR comes from a newborn girl in good health. The gene calls are TRBV28 and TRBJ1-1; tentative D call: TRBD1 (5 bases). Sequenced material: cord blood. The CDR3 sequence: CASSLTGDREAFF. CDR3 in DNA: TGTGCCAGCAGTTTAACGGGGGACCGGGAAGCTTTCTTT.